The source of this TCR beta chain is a study of blood T cell repertoires in COVID-19. Looking at the study overall: Specimens from acute and convalescent COVID-19 originated in the United States, Italy and Spain. PBMCs, B-cell-depleted T cells, or T cells provided the cDNA or gDNA that made up the material.

Original methodology: Nucleated cell number was recorded as an estimate derived from reference gene primer amplification. Sequenced by immunoSEQ multiplex PCR; TCRdb stores in-frame clones only, minus some. V, J and clone size are those of that table, while D and trimming were read from the DNA. The sample yields about 87,000 clones, around 88% seen once. V shed 0 bases and J 12 bases; nucleotides not matched to a gene: 9. Germline-derived CDR1 and CDR2 are SNHLY and FYNNEI. This CDR3 has 15 amino acids. Material for sequencing was peripheral blood. The gene calls are TRBV2 and TRBJ1-2, with TRBD1 identical over 11 bases. The receptor was isolated from a woman aged 55-69 years with acute or convalescent COVID-19. The CDR3 sequence: CASSEAGQGEIYHTF. In nucleotides, the CDR3 is TGTGCCAGCAGTGAAGCGGGACAGGGGGAAATCTATCACACCTTC.